This record looks at one T cell receptor beta chain sequence and its context. The TCR beta repertoire was assessed by survey-level immunoSEQ sequencing. The repertoire was sequenced with immunoSEQ multiplex PCR; TCRdb's copy has only in-frame clones and lacks some. The sample lists about 68,000 clones, over 85% seen once, with roughly 4.5% in the top ten. The source material was PBMCs. This sequence was found in a man in his forties or fifties with rheumatoid arthritis.

The DNA of the CDR3 is TGTGCCAGCAGCGTAGGAGGGGTAGCGGGGATCGGGGAGACCCAGTACTTC. Translation: CASSVGGVAGIGETQYF. This chain connects TRBV9 to TRBJ2-5; TRBD2 matches at 8 bases. The CDR3 is made up of 17 amino acids. After removal of 0 bases from V and 5 bases from J, the junction contained 12 bases not matched to a gene. CDR1 SGDLS and CDR2 YYNGEE come from the germline V gene.